This record looks at one T cell receptor beta chain sequence and its context. Its matching antigen is unknown. Sampling times: baseline, cycle 4 day 1, cycle 7 day 1. This specimen belongs to a study of OX40 agonist ivuxolimab in advanced cancers. The CDR3 runs to 13 residues. Between the trimmed V and J ends, which lost 4 bases and 6 bases, there was a span of 10 bases. Germline V gene sequence: CDR1 GTSNPN, CDR2 SVGIG (reference sequence). Study-level points and caveats: Among T cells, CD8+ cells averaged more expanded clones than CD4+ cells.

Data came from immunoSEQ multiplex PCR; TCRdb stores just in-frame clones and leaves some out. The sample contains approximately 65,000 clones, roughly 89% of which appear only once. The receptor's source is an adult with an advanced solid tumor such as melanoma, head and neck, liver or kidney cancer. The chain joins TRBV30 to TRBJ1-6, with D unresolved. This specimen was CD4+ or CD8+ T cells sorted from blood, taken in a trial of the OX40 agonist ivuxolimab. DNA of the CDR3: TGTGCCTGGAACCTGGACTCTAATTCACCCCTCCACTTT. Protein product: CAWNLDSNSPLHF. The full variable domain, with the rest looked up from reference TRBV30 and TRBJ1-6, is SQTIHQWPATLVQPVGSPLSLECTVEGTSNPNLYWYRQAAGRGLQLLFYSVGIGQISSEVPQNLSASRPQDRQFILSSKKLLLSDSGFYLCAWNLDSNSPLHFGNGTRLTVT.